The TCR beta chain described here comes from a study of regulatory T cells in long-lasting Graves disease. This clonotype was detected a few times. Noted time point: newly diagnosed GD, antithyroid drugs for less than 3 months. Isolated PBMC RNA provided the starting material for the TCR library. Through Arm-PCR of CDR3 regions and iRepertoire HTBI primers, TCR beta libraries were built. TCRdb re-called the multiplex PCR reads with MiXCR, one entry per CDR3 protein. The sample shows a few hundred thousand distinct CDR3 sequences, roughly 15% of them seen only once. The V gene's germline CDR1 is DFQATT and CDR2 SNEGSKA (reference sequence). CDR3 length: 13 amino acids. Trimming shortened V by 3 bases and J by 3 bases, and 9 bases separated the two germline ends. These data were also filed under a second study, of T cells in Graves' hyperthyroidism and ophthalmopathy.

The chain is built from TRBV20-1 and TRBJ2-1; D perhaps matches TRBD2 (5 bases). This clonotype was sampled from a woman between 18 and 30 years old with Graves disease. Source: peripheral blood mononuclear cells (PBMCs), taken at new diagnosis, from a patient treated with antithyroid drugs. The CDR3 DNA follows: TGCAGTGCTAGTCAAGCGGACTACAATGAGCAGTTCTTC. Translating gives CSASQADYNEQFF.